Sequencing of this TCR beta chain was carried out in a study of beta chain features in type 1 diabetes. In the study overall: Examination covered 100 million to 140 million sorted cells spanning all samples. Study results and limitations: More deletions and fewer insertions at VDJ junctions were found in patients with type 1 diabetes. Significant though moderate, a shortening of TCRB CDR3s appeared in all four CD4+ subsets of Type 1 diabetes patients. In patients and controls equally, PCR might favor templates that are shorter. Within the patient group, naive, central memory and Treg TCRB repertoires appeared more similar to each other than within healthy donors.

About this clone itself: What it recognizes is unknown.

The V end lost 1 base, the J end lost 1 base, and 11 bases lay between the germline ends. Germline CDR1 is MNHNS and CDR2 is SASEGT. The CDR3 loop spans 16 amino acids. Investigators reverse transcribed all isolated RNA, so they sequenced expressed TCRB transcripts. Clones were sequenced by immunoSEQ multiplex PCR, and TCRdb holds only the in-frame ones, with some missing. This sample has around 650,000 clones, with over 10% found just once. The sequence was obtained from a young man with type 1 diabetes. Sequenced material: naive CD4+ T cells from blood. J is TRBJ1-5 and V is TRBV6-1; D gene unclear. The CDR3 spells CASSEVAAPSNQPQHF. The CDR3, as DNA: TGTGCCAGCAGTGAAGTGGCAGCACCAAGCAATCAGCCCCAGCATTTT.